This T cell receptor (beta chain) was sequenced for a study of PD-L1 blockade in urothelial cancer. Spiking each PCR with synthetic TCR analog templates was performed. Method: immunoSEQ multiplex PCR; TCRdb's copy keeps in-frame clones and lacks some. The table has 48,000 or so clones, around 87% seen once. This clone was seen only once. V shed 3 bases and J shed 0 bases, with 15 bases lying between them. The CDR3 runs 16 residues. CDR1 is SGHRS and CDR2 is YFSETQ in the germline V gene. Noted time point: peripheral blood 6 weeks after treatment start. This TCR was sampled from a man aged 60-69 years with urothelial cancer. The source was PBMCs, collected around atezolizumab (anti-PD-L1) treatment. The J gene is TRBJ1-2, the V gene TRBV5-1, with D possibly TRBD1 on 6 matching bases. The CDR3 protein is CASSYGTMRANYGYTF. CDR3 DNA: TGCGCCAGCAGCTACGGGACAATGAGAGCTAACTATGGCTACACCTTC.